A few counts support the clone carrying this TCR beta chain. Per the authors' pipeline: How many nucleated cells were present was estimated from reference gene primer amplification. Only in-frame clones appear in the TCRdb table, and some are missing; sequencing was by immunoSEQ multiplex PCR. V and J calls and clone size are those listed in that table; D and trimming were worked out from the DNA. Of approximately 100,000 clones in the sample, approximately 83% were seen once. This entry comes from a study of blood T cell repertoires in COVID-19. As for the study in general: Material from acute and convalescent COVID-19 was sourced from the United States, Italy and Spain. PBMCs, B-cell-depleted T cells, or T cells were the source of the cDNA or gDNA that made up the material.

Trimming shortened V by 6 bases and J by 6 bases, and 23 bases separated the two germline ends. Germline values: CDR1 LNHDA, CDR2 SQIVND (reference sequence). The CDR3 sequence is 17 residues long. Cohorts were assigned according to the clinical history that participants reported. The TCR was taken from a woman aged 50 to 60 who had recovered from COVID-19. The V call is TRBV19, the J call TRBJ2-2, with a weak D call TRBD2 (6 bases). Material: PBMCs or T cells enriched from blood (not recorded which). In DNA, the CDR3 is TGTGCCAGTAGGGGGGAGGAGAGGGAACAACCAGCCGGGGAGCTGTTTTTT. Its protein is CASRGEEREQPAGELFF.